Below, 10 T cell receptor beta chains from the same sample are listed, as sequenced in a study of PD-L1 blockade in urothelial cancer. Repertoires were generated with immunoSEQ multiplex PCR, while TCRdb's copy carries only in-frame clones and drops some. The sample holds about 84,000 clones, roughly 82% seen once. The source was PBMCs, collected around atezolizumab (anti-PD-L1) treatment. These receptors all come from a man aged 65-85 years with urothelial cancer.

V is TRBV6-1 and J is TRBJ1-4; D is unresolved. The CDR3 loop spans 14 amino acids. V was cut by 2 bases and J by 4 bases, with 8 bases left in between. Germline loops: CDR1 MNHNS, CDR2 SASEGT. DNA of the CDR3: TGTGCCAGCAGTGAACGGGTGCTTAATGAAAAACTGTTTTTT. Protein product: CASSERVLNEKLFF.

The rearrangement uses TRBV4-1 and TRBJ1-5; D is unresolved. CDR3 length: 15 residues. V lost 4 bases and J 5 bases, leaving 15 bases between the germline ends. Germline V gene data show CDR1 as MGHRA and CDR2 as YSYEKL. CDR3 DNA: TGCGCCAGCAGCCGTGGAAGAGGAAGCGATCAGCCCCAGCATTTT. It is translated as CASSRGRGSDQPQHF.

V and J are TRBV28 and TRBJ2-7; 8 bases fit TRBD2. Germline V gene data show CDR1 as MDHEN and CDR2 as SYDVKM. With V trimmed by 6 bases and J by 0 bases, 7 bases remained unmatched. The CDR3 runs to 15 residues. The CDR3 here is CASSTIAGSSYEQYF. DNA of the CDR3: TGTGCCAGCAGCACCATAGCGGGGAGCTCCTACGAGCAGTACTTC.

The CDR3, as DNA: TGTGCCAGTCAGGGACTCCCCAGGGATACGCAGTATTTT. It yields the protein CASQGLPRDTQYF. The chain has TRBV14 and TRBJ2-3, with a tentative D call TRBD2 (6 bases). V lost 9 bases to trimming and J lost 6 bases, with 16 bases between them. This CDR3 has 13 amino acids. CDR1 SGHDN and CDR2 FVKESK come from the germline V gene.

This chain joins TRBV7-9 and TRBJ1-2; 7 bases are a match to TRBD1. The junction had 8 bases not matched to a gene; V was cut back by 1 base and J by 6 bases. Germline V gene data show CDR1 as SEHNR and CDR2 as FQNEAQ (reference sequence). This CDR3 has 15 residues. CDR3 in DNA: TGTGCCAGCAGCTTAGACTCCAGGGGGGAACATGGCTACACCTTC. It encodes CASSLDSRGEHGYTF.

In nucleotides, the CDR3 is TGTGCCAGTAGTATTAGTACAGGGGAGTTCGAGCAGTACTTC. It codes for CASSISTGEFEQYF. The chain couples TRBV19 to TRBJ2-7; TRBD1 matches 7 bases. Trimming removed 3 bases from V and 6 bases from J; junction bases left unmatched: 8. CDR3 length: 14 amino acids. Germline CDR1 is LNHDA and CDR2 is SQIVND (reference sequence). Looking up the rest from reference TRBV19 and TRBJ2-7 gives the full variable domain: DGGITQSPKYLFRKEGQNVTLSCEQNLNHDAMYWYRQDPGQGLRLIYYSQIVNDFQKGDIAEGYSVSREKKESFPLTVTSAQKNPTAFYLCASSISTGEFEQYFGPGTRLTVT.

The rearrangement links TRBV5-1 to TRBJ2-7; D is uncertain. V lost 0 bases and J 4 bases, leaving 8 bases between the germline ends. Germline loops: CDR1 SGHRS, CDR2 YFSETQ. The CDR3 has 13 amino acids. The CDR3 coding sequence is TGCGCCAGCAGCTTGGCCTCAGGATACGAGCAGTACTTC. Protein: CASSLASGYEQYF.

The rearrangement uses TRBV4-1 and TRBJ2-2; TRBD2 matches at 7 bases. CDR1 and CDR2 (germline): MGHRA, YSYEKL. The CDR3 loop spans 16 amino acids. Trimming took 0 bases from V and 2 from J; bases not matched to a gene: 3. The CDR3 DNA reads TGCGCCAGCAGCCAAGAATCGGGGGGAAACACCGGGGAGCTGTTTTTT. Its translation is CASSQESGGNTGELFF.

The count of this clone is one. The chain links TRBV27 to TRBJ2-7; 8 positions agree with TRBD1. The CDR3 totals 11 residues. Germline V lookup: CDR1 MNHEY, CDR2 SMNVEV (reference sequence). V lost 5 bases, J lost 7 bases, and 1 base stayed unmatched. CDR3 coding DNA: TGTGCCAGCAGTCGACAGGGGGAGCAGTACTTC. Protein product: CASSRQGEQYF.

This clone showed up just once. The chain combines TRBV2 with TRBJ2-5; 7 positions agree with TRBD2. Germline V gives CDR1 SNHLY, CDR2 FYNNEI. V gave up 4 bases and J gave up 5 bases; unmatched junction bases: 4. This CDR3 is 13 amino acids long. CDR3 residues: CASSGGSFETQYF. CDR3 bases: TGTGCCAGCAGTGGCGGGAGCTTCGAGACCCAGTACTTC. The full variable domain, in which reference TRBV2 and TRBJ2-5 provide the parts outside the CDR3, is EPEVTQTPSHQVTQMGQEVILRCVPISNHLYFYWYRQILGQKVEFLVSFYNNEISEKSEIFDDQFSVERPDGSNFTLKIRSTKLEDSAMYFCASSGGSFETQYFGPGTRLLVL.